This T cell receptor beta chain was sequenced in a study of CD4 T cells in relation to SARS-CoV-2 and coronaviruses. The wider study: TCR beta CDR3s were sequenced after approximately 9-day antigen culture of PBMCs.

Before the COVID-19 pandemic, during about 2011-2019, CD4+ T cells were taken from unexposed donors. Isolation of CD4+ T cells took place after about 10 days in culture. TCRdb keeps only in-frame clones here, not all; method: immunoSEQ multiplex PCR. The sample includes 15,000 to 20,000 clones, 65% to 75% seen only once; the top ten take 25% to 35%. As for this clone: Its antigen is unidentified.

The sequenced sample was CD4+ T cells from PBMCs, cultured in vitro. The receptor was isolated from a human donor in good health.

This CDR3 is CAWSRIGVYSGNTIYF. The CDR3 coding sequence is TGTGCCTGGAGTCGGATAGGAGTGTATTCCGGAAACACCATATATTTT. The chain joins TRBV30 to TRBJ1-3, with D uncertain. V was pared by 2 bases and J by 4 bases, with 18 bases between. Germline CDR1 is GTSNPN and CDR2 is SVGIG (reference sequence). The CDR3 is 16 residues long.